This TCR beta chain was obtained from a study of identical twins. V lost 6 bases to trimming and J lost 0 bases, with 9 bases between them. This CDR3 region has 14 residues. Germline V lookup: CDR1 SNHLY, CDR2 FYNNEI. This clonotype occurred a few times. TCRdb recomputed calls from the 5' RACE reads with MiXCR, one row per CDR3 protein. The sample lists around 450,000 distinct CDR3 sequences, over 12% occurring once. The sample was also reused in another study, on yellow fever vaccine responses in identical twins.

The sequenced material came from CD4+ T cells sorted from blood. The TCR comes from a woman aged 18-29 years in good health. The gene calls are TRBV2 and TRBJ2-1; D gene uncertain. The CDR3 DNA reads as TGTGCCAGCAGATCCACCCCCTCCTACAATGAGCAGTTCTTC. Encoded protein: CASRSTPSYNEQFF.